These 5 T cell receptor beta chains originate from one sample sequenced in a study of siplizumab effects on memory and regulatory T cells. Profiling relied on immunoSEQ multiplex PCR, and the TCRdb table lists in-frame clones only, not all of them. Of over 60,000 clones listed, roughly nine tenths are singletons. Sequencing was performed on CD8+ T cells sorted from blood. The receptor source for this set is a human donor in good health.

The rearrangement links TRBV5-5 to TRBJ2-3, with a weak D call TRBD2 (7 bases). V was shortened by 1 base and J by 0 bases, with 12 bases between the two germline ends. Per the germline V gene, CDR1 is SGHKS and CDR2 is YYEKEE (reference sequence). This CDR3 is built from 16 residues. The CDR3 DNA sequence: TGTGCCAGCAGCTTGTCGGCGGGGGCAAGCACAGATACGCAGTATTTT. Amino acids: CASSLSAGASTDTQYF. Drawing the rest from reference TRBV5-5 and TRBJ2-3, the complete variable domain is DAGVTQSPTHLIKTRGQQVTLRCSPISGHKSVSWYQQVLGQGPQFIFQYYEKEERGRGNFPDRFSARQFPNYSSELNVNALLLGDSALYLCASSLSAGASTDTQYFGPGTRLTVL.

CDR3 sequence: CASSAAPTGINTEAFF. The CDR3 DNA reads TGTGCCAGCAGCGCAGCCCCGACAGGTATAAACACTGAAGCTTTCTTT. V is TRBV9 and J is TRBJ1-1; tentatively, D is TRBD1 (6 bases). CDR3 size: 16 residues. From germline, CDR1 is SGDLS and CDR2 YYNGEE. Trimming took off 3 bases at V and 2 bases at J, with 17 bases between the two ends. The variable domain in full, with the rest retrieved from reference TRBV9 and TRBJ1-1, is DSGVTQTPKHLITATGQRVTLRCSPRSGDLSVYWYQQSLDQGLQFLIQYYNGEERAKGNILERFSAQQFPDLHSELNLSSLELGDSALYFCASSAAPTGINTEAFFGQGTRLTVV.

The chain combines TRBV29-1 with TRBJ1-2; 8 nucleotides agree with TRBD1. The CDR3 contains 13 residues. The J segment lost 6 bases and the V segment lost 5 bases, leaving 8 bases of the junction unmatched. The germline CDR1 and CDR2 sequences are SQVTM and ANQGSEA. CDR3 nucleotides: TGCAGCGTTTGGACAGGGCGGGGAGATGGCTACACCTTC. It encodes CSVWTGRGDGYTF.

This clone has only one observation. The chain recombines TRBV5-5 with TRBJ2-5; no firm D call. V was trimmed by 0 bases and J by 5 bases, leaving 14 bases between them. The germline V gene has CDR1 SGHKS and CDR2 YYEKEE (reference sequence). This CDR3 region has 15 residues. In DNA form, the CDR3 reads TGTGCCAGCAGCTTGGCTACCCAGGAGTTCGAGACCCAGTACTTC. Translating gives CASSLATQEFETQYF.

This clone is a singleton in its sample. This CDR3 is CASGGSWGNQPQHF. For the CDR3, the DNA is TGTGCCAGCGGGGGGAGTTGGGGCAATCAGCCCCAGCATTTT. The rearrangement links TRBV6-6 to TRBJ1-5; a weak D match, TRBD1 (5 bases). This CDR3 contains 14 residues. V gave up 8 bases and J gave up 2 bases, with 13 bases separating them. The germline V gene encodes CDR1 MNHNY and CDR2 SVGAGI (reference sequence).